These T cell receptor beta chains were read from a single sample in a study of shared clonotypes between healthy human individuals. Some clones are missing from TCRdb's copy, which holds only in-frame ones; the method was immunoSEQ multiplex PCR. Found here are about 2 million clones, 85% to 95% of them singletons; the top ten hold approximately 0.13%. Material for sequencing was naive CD4+ T cells sorted from blood. The receptor source for this set is a man between 18 and 35 years old in good health. Both conserved end residues are part of each CDR3. The D gene is left open where the match is weak. Not every row has a clone size; where given, it reads once, few, many or a size class.

>TRBD1|-|TRBV6-1|TRBJ1-5
CASSAIRWGQLDYSNQPQHF
TGTGCCAGCAGTGCAATAAGGTGGGGACAGTTGGATTATAGCAATCAGCCCCAGCATTTT
>TRBD1|-|TRBV9|TRBJ1-2
CASSGDRGRYGYTF
TGTGCCAGCAGCGGGGACAGGGGACGCTATGGCTACACCTTC
>-|-|TRBV7-6|TRBJ2-3
CASSLGGSYDTQYF
TGTGCCAGCAGCTTAGGGGGGAGCTACGATACGCAGTATTTT
>TRBD2|-|TRBV30|TRBJ2-2
CAEGPGRVAGELFF
TGTGCGGAGGGACCAGGGAGGGTCGCCGGGGAGCTGTTTTTT
>-|-|TRBV19|TRBJ2-3
CASSIAGSTDTQYF
TGTGCCAGTAGTATCGCAGGTAGCACAGATACGCAGTATTTT
>-|-|TRBV7-2|TRBJ1-3
CASSLVGGISGNTIYF
TGTGCCAGCAGCTTAGTAGGGGGAATCTCTGGAAACACCATATATTTT
>-|-|TRBV23-1|TRBJ2-7
CASSQHIPDSRTYEQYF
TGCGCCAGCAGTCAACACATCCCGGACAGCAGAACCTACGAGCAGTACTTC
>TRBD2|few|TRBV4-2|TRBJ2-7
CASSQVGAGGPSEQYF
TGTGCCAGCAGCCAAGTAGGCGCGGGGGGCCCGAGCGAGCAGTACTTC
>-|once|TRBV14|TRBJ1-4
CASSDRGASGEKLFF
TGTGCCAGCAGCGATAGGGGGGCGAGTGGTGAAAAACTGTTTTTT
>-|-|TRBV5-1|TRBJ2-7
CASSAGSSGPYEQYF
TGCGCCAGCAGCGCCGGATCAAGCGGCCCCTACGAGCAGTACTTC
>TRBD1|-|TRBV4-1|TRBJ1-4
CASSQGGQGWSDEKLFF
TGCGCCAGCAGCCAGGGGGGACAGGGCTGGTCGGATGAAAAACTGTTTTTT
>-|-|TRBV7-9|TRBJ1-3
CASRPTRTDSGNTIYF
TGTGCCAGCAGACCTACAAGGACAGACTCTGGAAACACCATATATTTT
>-|-|TRBV10-3|TRBJ2-7
CATRSDQRGYEQYF
TGTGCCACCAGATCAGATCAGCGAGGGTACGAGCAGTACTTC
>-|-|TRBV2|TRBJ1-5
CASSEGLDQPQHF
TGTGCCAGCAGTGAGGGCCTCGATCAGCCCCAGCATTTT
>TRBD1|once|TRBV6-5|TRBJ2-7
CASSRQGFSYEQYF
TGTGCCAGCAGCCGACAGGGGTTCTCCTACGAGCAGTACTTC
>-|-|TRBV5-4|TRBJ2-3
CASSLPAADTQYF
TGTGCCAGCAGCTTGCCAGCGGCAGATACGCAGTATTTT
>TRBD2|few|TRBV5-8|TRBJ2-1
CASSFYRTSVYNEQFF
TGTGCCAGCAGCTTTTATAGGACTAGCGTCTACAATGAGCAGTTCTTC
>TRBD1|-|TRBV11-2|TRBJ2-2
CATGTVDTGELFF
TGTGCCACCGGGACAGTAGACACCGGGGAGCTGTTTTTT
>-|-|TRBV28|TRBJ1-2
CASSPLTRGGYGYTF
TGTGCCAGCAGCCCCTTGACGAGAGGAGGGTATGGCTACACCTTC
>-|-|TRBV7-7|TRBJ2-2
CASSPRLTGELFF
TGTGCTAGCAGCCCGCGCCTCACCGGGGAGCTGTTTTTT
>-|once|TRBV7-2|TRBJ1-1
CASRTIGSPTEAFF
TGTGCCAGCAGGACGATAGGGTCTCCCACTGAAGCTTTCTTT
>TRBD1|-|TRBV7-6|TRBJ2-1
CASSKTGGSEQFF
TGTGCCAGCAGCAAGACAGGGGGAAGCGAGCAGTTCTTC
>-|-|TRBV7-9|TRBJ2-3
CASSPLRGPSTDTQYF
TGTGCCAGCAGCCCCCTGCGGGGGCCTAGCACAGATACGCAGTATTTT
>-|-|TRBV29-1|TRBJ1-1
CSVDSGNTEAFF
TGCAGCGTTGACTCAGGGAACACTGAAGCTTTCTTT
>-|-|TRBV5-1|TRBJ2-2
CASNVGNTGELFF
TGCGCCAGCAATGTTGGGAACACCGGGGAGCTGTTTTTT
>-|-|TRBV7-2|TRBJ2-7
CASSLASGGGPYEQYF
TGTGCCAGCAGCTTAGCGTCTGGCGGGGGCCCCTACGAGCAGTACTTC
>TRBD1|-|TRBV6-1|TRBJ1-2
CASSPGTDRVYGYTF
TGTGCCAGCAGTCCTGGGACTGACAGGGTCTATGGCTACACCTTC
>-|-|TRBV5-4|TRBJ1-2
CASSVPPDGNYGYTF
TGTGCCAGCAGCGTTCCCCCGGACGGTAACTATGGCTACACCTTC
>-|-|TRBV6-6|TRBJ1-1
CASRDRQSMNTEAFF
TGTGCCAGCAGAGACCGACAGTCTATGAACACTGAAGCTTTCTTT
>TRBD1|-|TRBV5-1|TRBJ1-2
CASSGDRGHSYGYTF
TGCGCCAGCAGTGGCGACAGGGGGCACAGCTATGGCTACACCTTC
>-|-|TRBV18|TRBJ1-4
CASSRGDREKLFF
TGTGCCAGCTCCAGGGGAGACAGGGAAAAACTGTTTTTT
>TRBD1|-|TRBV6-1|TRBJ1-2
CASSAGTGTINYGYTF
TGTGCCAGCAGTGCCGGGACAGGCACTATTAACTATGGCTACACCTTC
>TRBD2|-|TRBV9|TRBJ2-1
CASSVDPSGNEQFF
TGTGCCAGCAGCGTAGACCCTAGCGGCAATGAGCAGTTCTTC